This T cell receptor beta chain was captured in a study of blood T cells in healthy people across ages. A second PCR, run for roughly 7 to 12 cycles, used a sample-barcoded 5' primer plus a J-beta primer mix. TCRdb re-called the 5' RACE reads with MiXCR, one entry per CDR3 protein. Altogether about 1.1 million distinct CDR3 sequences are present, under 40% being singletons, with the ten largest covering approximately 14%. No fewer than 6 million PBMCs went into each sample. Extracted total RNA amounted to at least 5.5 micrograms for each sample. The CDR3 has 14 residues. The germline V gene encodes CDR1 DFQATT and CDR2 SNEGSKA (reference sequence). General observations from the study: The donors' CMV status was not determined, possibly confounding changes in expanded clonotypes.

As concerns this clonotype: Its antigen is unknown. Sequence at one end of the junction differs from germline and may be a read error.

The sample consisted of blood. The TCR sequence derives from a man aged 18 to 29 in good health. The rearrangement joins TRBV20-1 to TRBJ2-1; 11 positions agree with TRBD2. The chain's CDR3 is CSATTSGGSNEQFF. In DNA, the CDR3 is TGTAGTGCCACAACTAGCGGGGGATCCAATGAGCAGTTCTTC.